This TCR beta chain appears in the sequencing data of a study of naive and memory T cell subsets. Points from the study as a whole: Potentially, T cell activation and differentiation skew this RNA-based measurement. Far more TCRs reportedly came from tuberculin skin test site biopsies.

Treatment: skin biopsy from PPD injection site in Mantoux-positive individual. TCR cDNA received a 3' ligated oligonucleotide that carried a UMI. Biopsied sites were PPD injections in people with a positive Mantoux test. Comments on this clonotype: Its antigen is unidentified.

Ligated cDNA underwent four rounds of PCR with nested alpha and beta constant region primers and SP2. TCRdb re-called the UMI-ligation and nested PCR reads with MiXCR, one entry per CDR3 protein. The table shows some 30,000 distinct CDR3 sequences, with approximately 7.1% occurring only once. Germline V gene sequence: CDR1 SGHTA, CDR2 FQGNSA. The CDR3 contains 14 residues. The germline V and J ends were trimmed by 3 bases and 4 bases, with 10 bases remaining between them. The sample consisted of skin, taken from a tuberculin skin test site. This chain uses TRBV7-2 with TRBJ1-3; D is uncertain. The sequence derives from an adult in good health. CDR3 in DNA: TGTGCCAGCAGCTTTGGTTACTCAGGAAACACCATATATTTT. This gives the protein CASSFGYSGNTIYF.